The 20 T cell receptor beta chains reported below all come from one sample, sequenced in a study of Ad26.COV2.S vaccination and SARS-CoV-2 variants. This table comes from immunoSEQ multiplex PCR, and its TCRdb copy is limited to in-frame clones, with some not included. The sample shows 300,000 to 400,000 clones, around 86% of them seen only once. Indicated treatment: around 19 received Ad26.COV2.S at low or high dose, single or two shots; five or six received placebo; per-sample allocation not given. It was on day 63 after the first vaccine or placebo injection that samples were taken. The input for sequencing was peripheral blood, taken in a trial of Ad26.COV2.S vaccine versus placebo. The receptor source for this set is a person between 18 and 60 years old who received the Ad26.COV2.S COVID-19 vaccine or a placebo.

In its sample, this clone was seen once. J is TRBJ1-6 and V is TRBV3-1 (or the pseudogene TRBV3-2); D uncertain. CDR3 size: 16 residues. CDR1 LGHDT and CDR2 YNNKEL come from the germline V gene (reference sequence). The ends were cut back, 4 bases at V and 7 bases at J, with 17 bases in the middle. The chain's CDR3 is CASSPTRPTPNSPLHF. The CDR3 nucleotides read TGTGCCAGCAGCCCTACCCGGCCAACCCCGAATTCACCCCTCCACTTT.

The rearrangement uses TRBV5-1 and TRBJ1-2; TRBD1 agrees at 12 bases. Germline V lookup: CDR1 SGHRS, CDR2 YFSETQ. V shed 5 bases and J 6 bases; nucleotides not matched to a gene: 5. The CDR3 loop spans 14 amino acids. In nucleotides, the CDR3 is TGCGCCAGCAGGGGACAGGGGGCGGCTCATGGCTACACCTTC. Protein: CASRGQGAAHGYTF.

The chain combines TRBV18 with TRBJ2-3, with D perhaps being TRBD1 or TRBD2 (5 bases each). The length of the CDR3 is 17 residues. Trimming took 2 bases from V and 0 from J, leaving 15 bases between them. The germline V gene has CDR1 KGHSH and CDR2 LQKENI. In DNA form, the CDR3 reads TGTGCCAGCTCACCAAGAGGGCAGGGTAGAAGCACAGATACGCAGTATTTT. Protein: CASSPRGQGRSTDTQYF. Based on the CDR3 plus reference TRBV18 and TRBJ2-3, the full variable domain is NAGVMQNPRHLVRRRGQEARLRCSPMKGHSHVYWYRQLPEEGLKFMVYLQKENIIDESGMPKERFSAEFPKEGPSILRIQQVVRGDSAAYFCASSPRGQGRSTDTQYFGPGTRLTVL.

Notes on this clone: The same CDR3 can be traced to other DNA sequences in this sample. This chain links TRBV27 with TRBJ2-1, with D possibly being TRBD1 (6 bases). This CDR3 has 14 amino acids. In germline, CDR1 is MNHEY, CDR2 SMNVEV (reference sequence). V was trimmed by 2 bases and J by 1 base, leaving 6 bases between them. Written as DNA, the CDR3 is TGTGCCAGCAGTTTAAGGGGGTCCTACAATGAGCAGTTCTTC. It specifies CASSLRGSYNEQFF.

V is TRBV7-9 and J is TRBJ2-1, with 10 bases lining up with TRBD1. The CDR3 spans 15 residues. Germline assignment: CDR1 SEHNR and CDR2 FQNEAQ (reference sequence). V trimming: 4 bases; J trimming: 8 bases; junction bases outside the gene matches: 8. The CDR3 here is CASSSPGQGGDEQFF. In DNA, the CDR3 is TGTGCCAGCAGCTCACCTGGACAGGGGGGGGATGAGCAGTTCTTC.

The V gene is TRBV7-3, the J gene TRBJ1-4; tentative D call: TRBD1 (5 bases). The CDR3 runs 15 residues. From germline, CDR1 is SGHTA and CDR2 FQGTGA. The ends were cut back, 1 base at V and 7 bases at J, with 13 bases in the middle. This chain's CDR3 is CASSLRLGVAEKLFF. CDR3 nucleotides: TGTGCCAGCAGCTTAAGATTGGGGGTAGCTGAAAAACTGTTTTTT.

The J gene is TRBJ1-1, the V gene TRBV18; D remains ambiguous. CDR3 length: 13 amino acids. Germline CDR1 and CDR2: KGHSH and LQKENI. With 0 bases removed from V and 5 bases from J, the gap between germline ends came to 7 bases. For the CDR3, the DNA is TGTGCCAGCTCACCACCCACAGCTACTGAAGCTTTCTTT. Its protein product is CASSPPTATEAFF. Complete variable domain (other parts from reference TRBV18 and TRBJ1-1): NAGVMQNPRHLVRRRGQEARLRCSPMKGHSHVYWYRQLPEEGLKFMVYLQKENIIDESGMPKERFSAEFPKEGPSILRIQQVVRGDSAAYFCASSPPTATEAFFGQGTRLTVV.

The chain's CDR3 is CASSLWGAEQYF. The CDR3 region has the DNA TGTGCCAGCAGCTTGTGGGGGGCTGAGCAGTACTTC. The chain has TRBV5-4 and TRBJ2-7; D may be TRBD1 or TRBD2 (6 bases each). The CDR3 consists of 12 residues. The germline V gene encodes CDR1 SGHNT and CDR2 YYREEE (reference sequence). The germline V and J ends were trimmed by 1 base and 7 bases, with 9 bases remaining between them.

The CDR3 is CASKGGSLINTGELFF. The CDR3 DNA follows: TGTGCCAGCAAAGGGGGTAGCCTTATAAACACCGGGGAGCTGTTTTTT. V is TRBV27 and J is TRBJ2-2, with D possibly matching TRBD1 (6 bases). CDR3 size: 16 residues. Trimming removed 7 bases from V and 2 bases from J, with 17 bases in between. The germline CDR1 and CDR2 sequences are MNHEY and SMNVEV (reference sequence).

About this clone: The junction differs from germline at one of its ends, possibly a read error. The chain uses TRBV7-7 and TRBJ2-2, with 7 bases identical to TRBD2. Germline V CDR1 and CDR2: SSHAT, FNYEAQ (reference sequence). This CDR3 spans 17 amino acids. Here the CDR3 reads CASSLLPGTMNTGELFF. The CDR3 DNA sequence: TGTGCTAGCAGCTTACTGCCCGGGACTATGAACACCGGGGAGCTGTTTTTT.

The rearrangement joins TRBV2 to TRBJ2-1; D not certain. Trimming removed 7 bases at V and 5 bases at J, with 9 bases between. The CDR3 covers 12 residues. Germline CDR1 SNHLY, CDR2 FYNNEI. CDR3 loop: CASMAENNEQFF. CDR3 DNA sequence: TGTGCCAGCATGGCAGAAAACAATGAGCAGTTCTTC. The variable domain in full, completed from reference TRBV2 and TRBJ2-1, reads EPEVTQTPSHQVTQMGQEVILRCVPISNHLYFYWYRQILGQKVEFLVSFYNNEISEKSEIFDDQFSVERPDGSNFTLKIRSTKLEDSAMYFCASMAENNEQFFGPGTRLTVL.

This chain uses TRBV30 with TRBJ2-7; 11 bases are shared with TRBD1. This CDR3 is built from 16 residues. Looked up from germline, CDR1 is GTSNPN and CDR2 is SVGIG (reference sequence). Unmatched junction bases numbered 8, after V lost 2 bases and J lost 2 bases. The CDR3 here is CAWSTYRDRGAYEQYF. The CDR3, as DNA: TGTGCCTGGAGTACCTACCGGGACAGGGGGGCCTACGAGCAGTACTTC.

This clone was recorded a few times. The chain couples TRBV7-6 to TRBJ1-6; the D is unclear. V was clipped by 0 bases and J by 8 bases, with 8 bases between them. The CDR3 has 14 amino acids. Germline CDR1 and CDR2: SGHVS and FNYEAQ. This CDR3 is CASSLAMRDSPLHF. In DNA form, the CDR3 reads TGTGCCAGCAGCTTAGCGATGAGGGATTCACCCCTCCACTTT.

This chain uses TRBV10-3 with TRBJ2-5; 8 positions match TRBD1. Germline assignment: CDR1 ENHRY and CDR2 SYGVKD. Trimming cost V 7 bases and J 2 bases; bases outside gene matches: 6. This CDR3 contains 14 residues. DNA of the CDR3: TGTGCCATCATGGGGGACAGGTGGCAAGAGACCCAGTACTTC. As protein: CAIMGDRWQETQYF.

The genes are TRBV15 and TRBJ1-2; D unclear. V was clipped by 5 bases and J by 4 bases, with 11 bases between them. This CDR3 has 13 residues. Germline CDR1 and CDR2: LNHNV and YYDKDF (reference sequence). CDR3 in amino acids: CATSPRRFYGYTF. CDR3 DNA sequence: TGTGCCACCAGCCCAAGACGGTTCTATGGCTACACCTTC.

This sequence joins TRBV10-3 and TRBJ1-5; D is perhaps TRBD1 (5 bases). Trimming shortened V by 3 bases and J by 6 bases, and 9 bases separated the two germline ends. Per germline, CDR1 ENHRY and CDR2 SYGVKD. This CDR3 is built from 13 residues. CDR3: CAISDRDGQPQHF. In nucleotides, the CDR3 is TGTGCCATCAGTGACAGGGACGGTCAGCCCCAGCATTTT.

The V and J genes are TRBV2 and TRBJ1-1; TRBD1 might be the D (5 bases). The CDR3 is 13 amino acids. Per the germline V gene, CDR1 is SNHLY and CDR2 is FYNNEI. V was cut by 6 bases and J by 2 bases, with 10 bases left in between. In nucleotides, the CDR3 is TGTGCCAGCAGAGCTGGACACAACACTGAAGCTTTCTTT. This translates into CASRAGHNTEAFF. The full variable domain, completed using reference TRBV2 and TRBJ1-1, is EPEVTQTPSHQVTQMGQEVILRCVPISNHLYFYWYRQILGQKVEFLVSFYNNEISEKSEIFDDQFSVERPDGSNFTLKIRSTKLEDSAMYFCASRAGHNTEAFFGQGTRLTVV.

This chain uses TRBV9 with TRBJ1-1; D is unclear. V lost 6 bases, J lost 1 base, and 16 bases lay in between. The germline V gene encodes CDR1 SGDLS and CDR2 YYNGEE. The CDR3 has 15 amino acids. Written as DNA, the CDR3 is TGTGCCAGCACTCCCGGAGGCGGTACGAACACTGAAGCTTTCTTT. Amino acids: CASTPGGGTNTEAFF.

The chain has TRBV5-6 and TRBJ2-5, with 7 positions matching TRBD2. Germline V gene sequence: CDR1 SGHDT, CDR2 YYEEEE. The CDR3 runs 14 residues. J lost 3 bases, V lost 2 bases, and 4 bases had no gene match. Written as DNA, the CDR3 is TGTGCCAGCAGCTTCGGTACTAGCGAAGAGACCCAGTACTTC. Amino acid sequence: CASSFGTSEETQYF.

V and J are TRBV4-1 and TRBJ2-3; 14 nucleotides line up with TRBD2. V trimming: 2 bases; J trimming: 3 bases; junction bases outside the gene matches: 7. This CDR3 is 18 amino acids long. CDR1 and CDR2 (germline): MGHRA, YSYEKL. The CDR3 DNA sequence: TGCGCCAGCAGCCAATCCGGGACTAGCGGGGGAGGTACAGATACGCAGTATTTT. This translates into CASSQSGTSGGGTDTQYF.